This TCR beta chain was retrieved from a study of T cell changes during pregnancy in multiple sclerosis. The protocol was immunoSEQ multiplex PCR, while the TCRdb copy is restricted to in-frame clones and leaves out a portion. The table shows approximately 97,000 clones, with 90% to 95% occurring only once. The V segment lost 4 bases and the J segment 2 bases; nucleotides outside the gene matches: 6. CDR3 size: 15 residues. From germline, CDR1 is SGHRS and CDR2 YFSETQ. V and J are TRBV5-1 and TRBJ2-5; the match to TRBD2 covers 9 bases. The origin of this receptor is a female donor in good health, enrolled as a control in a pregnancy study. Material: peripheral blood, obtained after pregnancy. The CDR3 reads CASSNSGGSQETQYF. Here the CDR3 DNA reads TGCGCCAGCAGCAACAGCGGGGGGTCGCAAGAGACCCAGTACTTC.